These 8 T cell receptor beta chains were sequenced from one sample in a study of T-cell reconstitution after alpha-beta-depleted transplantation in children. For TCRbeta, the library was prepared with unique molecular identifiers. TCRdb redid the calling of the PCR reads with MiXCR, one entry per CDR3 protein. The sample consists of 230,000 or so distinct CDR3 sequences, more than 10% of them appearing once. Sequenced material: PBMCs from the stem cell graft donor, taken from the stem cell graft. The receptors shown here come from a human donor who donated a stem cell graft to a child with acute lymphoblastic leukemia.

J is TRBJ1-5 and V is TRBV20-1; D unresolved. Deletions cut 0 bases from V and 7 bases from J, with 16 bases between. The CDR3 consists of 15 residues. Germline-derived CDR1 and CDR2 are DFQATT and SNEGSKA (reference sequence). The CDR3 spells CSARDLGGEGQPQHF. As DNA, the CDR3 is TGCAGTGCTAGAGATTTAGGCGGGGAAGGGCAGCCCCAGCATTTT.

The gene calls are TRBV30 and TRBJ2-7; possible D gene TRBD1, 5 bases. CDR1 is GTSNPN, CDR2 SVGIG, per germline (reference sequence). CDR3 length equals 13 residues. Trimming left V 3 bases short and J 1 base short, with 10 bases between. The CDR3 coding sequence is TGTGCCTGGAGACACAGGAGTTCCTACGAGCAGTACTTC. Amino acid sequence: CAWRHRSSYEQYF.

This clonotype was counted ten times or more. The chain employs TRBV7-9 and TRBJ2-3; possible D gene TRBD2, 5 bases. Germline V gene data show CDR1 as SEHNR and CDR2 as FQNEAQ (reference sequence). The length of the CDR3 is 17 residues. The ends were cut back, 4 bases at V and 2 bases at J, with 19 bases in the middle. For the CDR3, the DNA is TGTGCCAGCAGCTGGGCGACGGGATACACGATCACAGATACGCAGTATTTT. Translating gives CASSWATGYTITDTQYF.

This clonotype was counted a few times. This chain joins TRBV5-6 and TRBJ1-1; D is undetermined. This CDR3 region has 15 residues. Germline lookup yields CDR1 SGHDT and CDR2 YYEEEE. V was clipped by 0 bases and J by 0 bases, with 9 bases between them. The CDR3 loop reads CASSLDGALNTEAFF. CDR3 sequence (DNA): TGTGCCAGCAGCTTGGACGGAGCACTGAACACTGAAGCTTTCTTT.

Concerning this clonotype itself: This sequence may be a read error, since a much larger clone differs from it by one base. This sequence joins TRBV3-1 and TRBJ2-2, with D possibly TRBD2 on 6 matching bases. The CDR3 consists of 16 residues. Germline assignment: CDR1 LGHDT and CDR2 YNNKEL (reference sequence). The CDR3 sequence: CASSQVGGHNIGELFF. For the CDR3, the DNA is TGTGCCAGCAGCCAGGTCGGAGGGCACAACATCGGGGAGCTGTTTTTT. The whole variable domain, filled in from reference TRBV3-1 and TRBJ2-2, reads DTAVSQTPKYLVTQMGNDKSIKCEQNLGHDTMYWYKQDSKKFLKIMFSYNNKELIINETVPNRFSPKSPDKAHLNLHINSLELGDSAVYFCASSQVGGHNIGELFFGEGSRLTVL.

The rearrangement uses TRBV12-3 or TRBV12-4 and TRBJ2-7; D is undetermined. The CDR3 is made up of 13 amino acids. Trimming stripped 6 bases from V and 2 bases from J, with 11 bases between. The CDR3 coding sequence is TGTGCCAGCAGCCAAGGGCAGGCCTACGAGCAGTACTTC. Protein: CASSQGQAYEQYF.

Comment on this clonotype: A much larger clone differs by one base, so this may be a read error. The final CDR3 position lacks the conserved phenylalanine or tryptophan, pointing to a likely read error. The V call is TRBV12-3 or TRBV12-4, the J call TRBJ2-1; TRBD2 agrees at 7 bases. V was clipped by 5 bases and J by 4 bases; unmatched bases: 8. The CDR3 consists of 15 residues. CDR3 in amino acids: CASSNRAGFYNEQFL. The CDR3 bases are TGTGCCAGCAGTAACCGAGCGGGATTTTACAATGAGCAGTTCTTA.

This clonotype has only a few counts. The chain combines TRBV4-3 with TRBJ2-7, with 9 nucleotides matching TRBD1. CDR3 size: 15 residues. V was pared by 0 bases and J by 4 bases, with 4 bases of the junction left unmatched. Germline CDR1 is LGHNA and CDR2 is YSLEER. Here the CDR3 DNA reads TGCGCCAGCAGCCAAGATCTTGGACAGGGGTACGAGCAGTACTTC. It encodes CASSQDLGQGYEQYF.